Below, 17 T cell receptor beta chains from the same sample are listed, as sequenced in a study of CD8 T cells in ankylosing spondylitis. A single record per CDR3 protein comes from TCRdb applying MiXCR to the 5' RACE reads. This table has roughly 230,000 distinct CDR3 sequences, 7% to 10% appearing once. The sequencing input was blood, either unsorted or a sorted T cell fraction (not recorded which). The receptors were gathered from a female donor with ankylosing spondylitis or in good health (not recorded which).

This clonotype occurred many times. V usage is TRBV10-3 and J usage is TRBJ2-1; 8 nucleotides match TRBD1. CDR1 is ENHRY and CDR2 is SYGVKD in the germline V gene. The CDR3 is 14 residues long. With 5 bases clipped from V and 9 bases from J, the junction kept 9 bases outside the gene matches. CDR3 residues: CAISPGLDRGEQFF. CDR3 DNA sequence: TGTGCCATCAGTCCTGGACTTGACAGGGGTGAGCAGTTCTTC.

This clonotype was detected ten times or more. The chain joins TRBV28 to TRBJ1-5; the D is unclear. Germline loops: CDR1 MDHEN, CDR2 SYDVKM. Trimming pared 6 bases from V and 7 bases from J, leaving 19 bases between. This CDR3 spans 15 amino acids. CDR3 DNA: TGTGCCAGCAGCCGTAACCAGGAGGGCCAACAGCCCCAGCATTTT. Its protein product is CASSRNQEGQQPQHF.

The rearrangement joins TRBV7-2 to TRBJ1-2; 7 nucleotides match TRBD1. This CDR3 contains 14 residues. V was clipped by 3 bases and J by 4 bases; unmatched bases: 5. Germline CDR1 and CDR2: SGHTA and FQGNSA. CDR3 sequence: CASSFAGQLYGYTF. The CDR3, as DNA: TGTGCCAGCAGCTTTGCGGGACAGCTCTATGGCTACACCTTC.

The table lists this clonotype with a few counts. The V and J genes are TRBV27 and TRBJ1-2, with D perhaps matching TRBD1 (5 bases). Per the germline V gene, CDR1 is MNHEY and CDR2 is SMNVEV (reference sequence). The CDR3 spans 12 residues. Trimming shortened V by 3 bases and J by 7 bases, and 9 bases separated the two germline ends. CDR3 coding DNA: TGTGCCAGCAGTTTCTACGGGGGTGGCTACACCTTC. It codes for CASSFYGGGYTF.

V is TRBV7-9 and J is TRBJ2-3; D is ambiguous. Germline CDR1 SEHNR, CDR2 FQNEAQ (reference sequence). Trimming took off 5 bases at V and 2 bases at J, with 14 bases between the two ends. The CDR3 is 15 residues long. The CDR3: CASSTGESPTDTQYF. CDR3 sequence (DNA): TGTGCCAGCAGCACCGGCGAGAGTCCCACAGATACGCAGTATTTT.

This clonotype has ten or more counts. The genes are TRBV2 and TRBJ1-1, with a possible D match to TRBD1 (6 bases). This CDR3 spans 14 amino acids. Germline V lookup: CDR1 SNHLY, CDR2 FYNNEI. Deletions cut 2 bases from V and 1 base from J, with 8 bases between. The CDR3 reads CASSEQGRNTEAFF. As DNA, the CDR3 is TGTGCCAGCAGTGAACAGGGGAGGAACACTGAAGCTTTCTTT.

The rearrangement joins TRBV12-3 or TRBV12-4 to TRBJ1-1; 8 bases align to TRBD1. This CDR3 is built from 13 residues. With 7 bases clipped from V and 5 bases from J, the junction kept 6 bases outside the gene matches. CDR3 DNA sequence: TGTGCCAGCAATAAACAGGGGGGAACTGAAGCTTTCTTT. Translating it yields CASNKQGGTEAFF.

In this sample, this clonotype turned up many times. The V and J genes are TRBV11-3 and TRBJ2-1; 11 bases map to TRBD1. Germline values: CDR1 SGHNT, CDR2 YENEEA. Trimming at V came to 5 bases and at J to 6 bases, leaving 6 bases not matched to a gene. The CDR3 has 15 amino acids. Here the CDR3 DNA reads TGTGCCAGCAGCCCCTCCGGGACAGGGGGCAATGAGCAGTTCTTC. Residues: CASSPSGTGGNEQFF.

This clonotype occurred many times. V usage is TRBV20-1 and J usage is TRBJ1-1, with 7 bases that match TRBD1. CDR3 size: 12 residues. CDR1 and CDR2 from the germline V gene are DFQATT and SNEGSKA (reference sequence). Trimming removed 7 bases from V and 3 bases from J; junction bases left unmatched: 5. The CDR3 here is CSESGGDTEAFF. For the CDR3, the DNA is TGCAGTGAGTCAGGGGGTGACACTGAAGCTTTCTTT.

This clonotype has ten or more counts. The chain joins TRBV5-1 to TRBJ2-1; TRBD2 matches 10 bases. The CDR3 runs 16 residues. The germline V gene encodes CDR1 SGHRS and CDR2 YFSETQ. J lost 2 bases, V lost 2 bases, and 4 bases had no gene match. CDR3 region: CASSFISGRTYNEQFF. CDR3 DNA: TGCGCCAGCAGCTTCATTAGCGGGAGGACCTACAATGAGCAGTTCTTC.

This chain uses TRBV4-2 with TRBJ2-1; no firm D call. In germline, CDR1 is LGHNA, CDR2 YNFKEQ. This CDR3 comprises 13 residues. V lost 8 bases and J 4 bases, leaving 12 bases between the germline ends. Here the CDR3 reads CASGRGPYNEQFF. The CDR3 DNA follows: TGTGCCAGCGGCCGTGGGCCATACAATGAGCAGTTCTTC.

This clonotype has a count of ten or more. The V gene is TRBV28, the J gene TRBJ2-1; 9 positions agree with TRBD2. This CDR3 contains 15 residues. Per the germline V gene, CDR1 is MDHEN and CDR2 is SYDVKM. Trimming took 2 bases from V and 8 from J; bases not matched to a gene: 7. Written as DNA, the CDR3 is TGTGCCAGCAGTTTAGAGGTAGCGGGAGATGATGAGCAGTTCTTC. It is translated as CASSLEVAGDDEQFF.

This clonotype has ten or more counts. This chain joins TRBV3-1 and TRBJ2-7; 8 nucleotides align to TRBD1. The germline V gene has CDR1 LGHDT and CDR2 YNNKEL (reference sequence). The ends lost 4 bases at V and 6 bases at J; junction bases unmatched: 8. The CDR3 contains 14 residues. The CDR3 DNA follows: TGTGCCAGCAGCCCTTGGACAGGGAGGAGCGAGCAGTACTTC. Protein: CASSPWTGRSEQYF.

The genes are TRBV7-2 and TRBJ2-7; 7 positions match TRBD2. The CDR3 extends over 13 amino acids. V lost 8 bases, J lost 5 bases, and 9 bases stayed unmatched. CDR1 is SGHTA and CDR2 is FQGNSA in the germline V gene. CDR3 loop: CASVWGGANEQYF. CDR3 DNA sequence: TGTGCCAGCGTATGGGGGGGTGCAAACGAGCAGTACTTC.

A few counts support this clonotype. The chain recombines TRBV7-9 with TRBJ2-1; maybe TRBD2 (5 bases). There are 15 residues in the CDR3. With 3 bases removed from V and 0 bases from J, the gap between germline ends came to 9 bases. Germline lookup yields CDR1 SEHNR and CDR2 FQNEAQ (reference sequence). CDR3: CASSFGSSSYNEQFF. DNA of the CDR3: TGTGCCAGCAGCTTTGGGAGCAGCTCCTACAATGAGCAGTTCTTC.

The chain has TRBV7-2 and TRBJ2-1; D ambiguous. The CDR3 loop spans 15 amino acids. Germline V lookup: CDR1 SGHTA, CDR2 FQGNSA. The V gene lost 4 bases and the J gene lost 5 bases, with 15 bases spanning the gap. The CDR3 sequence is CASSSPSYTNNEQFF. In DNA, the CDR3 is TGTGCCAGCAGCTCCCCGTCGTACACTAACAATGAGCAGTTCTTC.

The rearrangement joins TRBV27 to TRBJ1-4; D is unclear. The V gene's germline CDR1 is MNHEY and CDR2 SMNVEV (reference sequence). CDR3 size: 18 residues. Trimming pared 8 bases from V and 0 bases from J, leaving 22 bases between. The CDR3 nucleotides are TGTGCCAGCGCCGCGGCGGACCCAGGATTCGCAACTAATGAAAAACTGTTTTTT. Translated, it gives CASAAADPGFATNEKLFF.